The 29 T cell receptor beta chains in this list originate from one sample, sequenced in a study of CD8 T cells in ankylosing spondylitis. The antigens these receptors bind are not known. Whole-study findings and limits: A TCR beta motif made of roughly eight highly homologous variants seemed typical of ankylosing spondylitis blood.

TCRdb re-called the 5' RACE reads with MiXCR, one entry per CDR3 protein. The profile shows 400,000 or so distinct CDR3 sequences, more than 25% of them singletons. The sequencing sample was made of blood, either unsorted or a sorted T cell fraction (not recorded which). These receptors came from a male donor with ankylosing spondylitis.

This clonotype occurred many times. V is TRBV27 and J is TRBJ2-7; the D gene is possibly TRBD2 (6 bases). The V and J ends lost 2 bases and 4 bases respectively, with 18 bases between them. CDR3 length equals 16 residues. Germline lookup yields CDR1 MNHEY and CDR2 SMNVEV (reference sequence). CDR3 coding DNA: TGTGCCAGCAGTTTAGGCCCCGGGAGAGCGGAGTACGAGCAGTACTTC. Translating it yields CASSLGPGRAEYEQYF.

CDR3 nucleotides: TGTGCCAGCAGTGAACCCATCTATAGCAATCAGCCCCAGCATTTT. Protein: CASSEPIYSNQPQHF. The chain links TRBV6-1 to TRBJ1-5; D uncertain. The CDR3 is made up of 15 amino acids. V gave up 2 bases and J gave up 0 bases, with 8 bases separating them. CDR1 is MNHNS, CDR2 SASEGT, per germline.

The genes are TRBV12-3 or TRBV12-4 and TRBJ2-2, with a weak D call TRBD1 (5 bases). This CDR3 spans 16 amino acids. The V and J ends lost 3 bases and 6 bases respectively, with 17 bases between them. In DNA, the CDR3 is TGTGCCAGCAGTTTTTTCTTGGGGCTCGCCGCCGGGGAGCTGTTTTTT. Its protein is CASSFFLGLAAGELFF.

The chain uses TRBV10-3 and TRBJ2-7; the match to TRBD2 covers 9 bases. The CDR3 covers 14 residues. V dropped 5 bases and J dropped 0; count of bases not matched to a gene: 2. Germline V gene data show CDR1 as ENHRY and CDR2 as SYGVKD. The CDR3 region is CAISLAGSSYEQYF. The DNA for the CDR3 is TGTGCCATCAGTCTAGCGGGGAGCTCCTACGAGCAGTACTTC.

This clonotype was counted a single time. The rearrangement uses TRBV5-4 and TRBJ2-7; D is ambiguous. The germline V gene has CDR1 SGHNT and CDR2 YYREEE (reference sequence). The germline V and J ends were trimmed by 4 bases and 0 bases, with 8 bases remaining between them. The CDR3 has 13 residues. The CDR3, as DNA: TGTGCCAGCAGCGGTCCGGACTCCTACGAGCAGTACGTC. Its translation: CASSGPDSYEQYV.

The table lists this clonotype with a few counts. V usage is TRBV7-2 and J usage is TRBJ1-5, with D uncertain. Trimming took 2 bases from V and 9 from J, leaving 20 bases between them. Per germline, CDR1 SGHTA and CDR2 FQGNSA. The CDR3 loop spans 16 amino acids. CDR3 coding DNA: TGTGCCAGCAGCTTATCGGTGGAGGTCTCAGGTCGGCCCCAGCATTTT. It specifies CASSLSVEVSGRPQHF.

The chain links TRBV5-6 to TRBJ1-1; 10 bases match TRBD1. The CDR3 sequence is 16 residues long. The V gene's germline CDR1 is SGHDT and CDR2 YYEEEE. After removal of 2 bases from V and 5 bases from J, the junction contained 9 bases not matched to a gene. CDR3 DNA: TGTGCCAGCAGCTTTGTGACAGGGGGCGCTGGGACTGAAGCTTTCTTT. It is translated as CASSFVTGGAGTEAFF.

V and J are TRBV20-1 and TRBJ2-2; the D gene is possibly TRBD2 (5 bases). Germline V gene lookup returns CDR1 DFQATT and CDR2 SNEGSKA (reference sequence). Deletions cut 3 bases from V and 3 bases from J, with 11 bases between. The CDR3 is 14 amino acids. CDR3 DNA sequence: TGCAGTGCTAGTAAAGGGAGTTACACCGGGGAGCTGTTTTTT. Translated, it gives CSASKGSYTGELFF.

The table lists this clonotype with a few counts. The rearrangement uses TRBV7-2 and TRBJ1-2; possible D gene TRBD1, 6 bases. This CDR3 comprises 15 residues. V lost 4 bases and J lost 5, with 17 bases in between. Germline V gene data show CDR1 as SGHTA and CDR2 as FQGNSA. The CDR3 DNA reads as TGTGCCAGCAGCTCAGATCCGGGGGCACTATATGGCTACACCTTC. It codes for CASSSDPGALYGYTF.

The chain combines TRBV2 with TRBJ2-5; 8 bases align to TRBD1. Per germline, CDR1 SNHLY and CDR2 FYNNEI. Trimming at V came to 8 bases and at J to 2 bases, leaving 19 bases not matched to a gene. The CDR3 extends over 18 amino acids. CDR3 DNA sequence: TGTGCCAGCGCAGGGGTTCAGCCCTCAGGGGGCGCTCAAGAGACCCAGTACTTC. Protein: CASAGVQPSGGAQETQYF.

This clonotype was picked up one time. At one boundary the junction diverges from the germline segment, which might be a read error. This chain joins TRBV3-1 and TRBJ2-1; 16 bases match TRBD2. Germline V gene data show CDR1 as LGHDT and CDR2 as YNNKEL (reference sequence). The length of the CDR3 is 18 residues. CDR3 sequence: CTSIKGTSGRGSYNEQFF. The CDR3 region has the DNA TGTACCAGCATCAAGGGGACTAGCGGGAGGGGGTCCTACAATGAGCAGTTCTTC.

V is TRBV3-1 and J is TRBJ1-2; D is uncertain. Germline CDR1 and CDR2: LGHDT and YNNKEL (reference sequence). V lost 1 base to trimming and J lost 7 bases, with 10 bases between them. This CDR3 spans 13 amino acids. The CDR3 region is CASSQVREGGYTF. CDR3 DNA: TGTGCCAGCAGCCAAGTGCGGGAGGGTGGCTACACCTTC.

This clonotype has just a few counts. V is TRBV5-6 and J is TRBJ2-3; the D gene is possibly TRBD2 (6 bases). CDR1 and CDR2 from the germline V gene are SGHDT and YYEEEE. Deletions cut 2 bases from V and 3 bases from J, with 13 bases between. The CDR3 is 15 amino acids. DNA for the CDR3: TGTGCCAGCAGCTTTTTTGGTAGCGGAACAGATACGCAGTATTTT. It codes for CASSFFGSGTDTQYF. Drawing the rest from reference TRBV5-6 and TRBJ2-3, the complete variable domain is DAGVTQSPTHLIKTRGQQVTLRCSPKSGHDTVSWYQQALGQGPQFIFQYYEEEERQRGNFPDRFSGHQFPNYSSELNVNALLLGDSALYLCASSFFGSGTDTQYFGPGTRLTVL.

The chain employs TRBV5-1 and TRBJ1-1; D is unclear. The CDR3 has 15 amino acids. Germline-derived CDR1 and CDR2 are SGHRS and YFSETQ. V was pared by 0 bases and J by 5 bases, with 14 bases between. The CDR3 region has the DNA TGCGCCAGCAGCTTGGGTGGGTCCCAAGGGACTGAAGCTTTCTTT. It encodes CASSLGGSQGTEAFF.

Worth noting for this clonotype: Here the CDR3 omits its conserved ending phenylalanine or tryptophan, so a read error is the likely source. The DNA is left out, because the CDR3 cannot be placed on it with certainty; the CDR3 is given as TCRdb lists it. This chain connects TRBV7-9 to TRBJ1-1. The CDR3 has 11 residues if both end residues are counted. Germline V gives CDR1 SEHNR, CDR2 FQNEAQ (reference sequence). The CDR3 sequence is CASSLGNSVWL.

This clonotype was counted only a few times. V and J are TRBV28 and TRBJ1-4, with a weak D call TRBD1 (5 bases). This CDR3 has 14 amino acids. Trimming removed 4 bases from V and 8 bases from J, with 14 bases in between. The germline V gene has CDR1 MDHEN and CDR2 SYDVKM. The CDR3 DNA is TGTGCCAGCAGTTGGGTCGGGGCTCGAGAAAAACTGTTTTTT. This sequence encodes CASSWVGAREKLFF.

CDR3 DNA: TGTGCCAGCAGTTTAAAGGCAGGGGGTGACTATGGCTACACCTTC. Residues: CASSLKAGGDYGYTF. V usage is TRBV27 and J usage is TRBJ1-2; 7 bases align to TRBD1. This CDR3 is 15 amino acids long. V lost 2 bases and J lost 3; bases outside the gene matches: 6. Germline CDR1 and CDR2: MNHEY and SMNVEV (reference sequence).

This clonotype was seen many times. V usage is TRBV7-8 and J usage is TRBJ2-2; D ambiguous. CDR1 is SGHVS and CDR2 is FQNEAQ in the germline V gene. There are 14 residues in the CDR3. Trimming removed 2 bases at V and 0 bases at J, with 4 bases between. The chain's CDR3 is CASSLLANTGELFF. The CDR3 DNA reads TGTGCCAGCAGCTTACTAGCGAACACCGGGGAGCTGTTTTTT.

This clonotype was counted only a few times. V is TRBV7-9 and J is TRBJ1-5; 8 bases match TRBD1. The V segment lost 0 bases and the J segment 5 bases; nucleotides outside the gene matches: 9. The V gene's germline CDR1 is SEHNR and CDR2 FQNEAQ (reference sequence). This CDR3 comprises 17 residues. CDR3 loop: CASSLAYLETGDQPQHF. The CDR3 nucleotides read TGTGCCAGCAGCTTAGCGTATCTAGAGACAGGGGATCAGCCCCAGCATTTT.

This clonotype appeared a few times. V and J are TRBV11-3 and TRBJ2-5; D not resolved. CDR3 length equals 17 residues. CDR1 is SGHNT, CDR2 YENEEA, per germline. Trimming removed 0 bases at V and 2 bases at J, with 16 bases between. For the CDR3, the DNA is TGTGCCAGCAGCTTAGATGGATCAAGGCTTACTCAAGAGACCCAGTACTTC. It encodes CASSLDGSRLTQETQYF. Drawing the rest from reference TRBV11-3 and TRBJ2-5, the complete variable domain is EAGVVQSPRYKIIEKKQPVAFWCNPISGHNTLYWYLQNLGQGPELLIRYENEEAVDDSQLPKDRFSAERLKGVDSTLKIQPAELGDSAVYLCASSLDGSRLTQETQYFGPGTRLLVL.

This clonotype has just a few counts. The chain recombines TRBV5-1 with TRBJ2-1, with D perhaps matching TRBD1 or TRBD2 (5 bases each). The CDR3 extends over 15 amino acids. Germline CDR1 is SGHRS and CDR2 is YFSETQ. The V gene lost 4 bases and the J gene lost 5 bases, with 16 bases spanning the gap. The CDR3 region has the DNA TGCGCCAGCAGCCTCGGGGCCTCAGCCAACAATGAGCAGTTCTTC. Protein sequence: CASSLGASANNEQFF.

This clonotype was seen only a few times. The chain recombines TRBV7-2 with TRBJ2-7, with TRBD2 identical over 7 bases. The CDR3 extends over 14 amino acids. Germline V gene data show CDR1 as SGHTA and CDR2 as FQGNSA. The V segment lost 7 bases and the J segment 5 bases; nucleotides outside the gene matches: 11. CDR3 sequence (DNA): TGTGCCAGCACACTAGGCGGGGGAAGCGACGAGCAGTACTTC. Protein sequence: CASTLGGGSDEQYF.

This clonotype was detected many times. J is TRBJ2-1 and V is TRBV7-2, with TRBD2 identical over 7 bases. After removal of 5 bases from V and 5 bases from J, the junction contained 9 bases not matched to a gene. The CDR3 is 15 residues long. The germline V gene has CDR1 SGHTA and CDR2 FQGNSA. The CDR3 coding sequence is TGTGCCAGCAGCCCTAGGGTAGCGGGTGACAATGAGCAGTTCTTC. Amino acid sequence: CASSPRVAGDNEQFF.

The CDR3 spells CASSLGTGLGGYTF. The CDR3 DNA is TGTGCCAGCAGCTTGGGGACAGGGTTGGGAGGCTACACCTTC. The V and J genes are TRBV5-5 and TRBJ1-2, with TRBD1 matching 8 bases. V was pared by 0 bases and J by 8 bases, with 6 bases of the junction left unmatched. This CDR3 comprises 14 residues. CDR1 is SGHKS and CDR2 is YYEKEE in the germline V gene (reference sequence).

A few counts support this clonotype. The CDR3 loop is CASWGREGGGNEQFF. The CDR3, as DNA: TGTGCCAGCTGGGGCAGGGAGGGCGGCGGCAATGAGCAGTTCTTC. V and J are TRBV12-3 or TRBV12-4 and TRBJ2-1; 7 bases map to TRBD2. J gave up 6 bases and V 8 bases, and 13 bases lay outside the gene matches. There are 15 residues in the CDR3.

This chain connects TRBV29-1 to TRBJ2-1, with 11 nucleotides matching TRBD2. The germline V gene has CDR1 SQVTM and CDR2 ANQGSEA. The trim removed 7 bases at V and 0 bases at J, leaving 5 bases unmatched. This CDR3 comprises 15 residues. DNA of the CDR3: TGCAGCGCAAAGGGGACTAGCGGCTCCTACAATGAGCAGTTCTTC. Its translation is CSAKGTSGSYNEQFF.

The V and J genes are TRBV20-1 and TRBJ1-1; D gene unclear. Germline V gene sequence: CDR1 DFQATT, CDR2 SNEGSKA (reference sequence). The CDR3 consists of 12 residues. V lost 3 bases and J lost 5, with 10 bases in between. CDR3 in amino acids: CSASPRGTEAFF. In DNA form, the CDR3 reads TGCAGTGCTAGCCCGAGAGGGACTGAAGCTTTCTTT.

The table lists this clonotype with a few counts. This chain uses TRBV20-1 with TRBJ2-4, with D possibly TRBD2 on 6 matching bases. CDR1 and CDR2 from the germline V gene are DFQATT and SNEGSKA (reference sequence). Trimming cost V 5 bases and J 6 bases, with 26 bases left between them. The CDR3 is 17 residues long. CDR3 region: CSAQSILTNSGLNIQYF. As DNA, the CDR3 is TGCAGTGCTCAATCGATCCTGACTAATAGCGGATTAAACATTCAGTACTTC.

This clonotype was picked up one time. V and J are TRBV29-1 and TRBJ2-6; D unresolved. Germline-derived CDR1 and CDR2 are SQVTM and ANQGSEA. This CDR3 contains 13 residues. V was shortened by 6 bases and J by 0 bases, with 6 bases between the two germline ends. The DNA for the CDR3 is TGCAGCGTGAAGTACTCTGGGGCCAACGTCCTGACTTTC. Residues: CSVKYSGANVLTF.